This TCR beta chain was captured in a study of T cell responses to AZD1222 COVID-19 vaccine. Study-level information: Timing groups of about 4 and about 12 weeks for second doses were pooled. Study-wide results and limits: Among vaccine-associated CD4 TCRs, coverage spanned spike, with dominance at 160-218 and 743-854. Repertoire sampling happened only post peak T cell response. Breadth and depth of Spike-specific TCRs rose after two AZD1222 doses.

The CDR3 is 14 residues long. V gave up 4 bases and J gave up 3 bases, with 10 bases separating them. Germline CDR1 reads MDHEN; CDR2 reads SYDVKM. Using immunoSEQ multiplex PCR, the repertoire was profiled, and TCRdb retains in-frame clones only, with some absent. This sample has around 120,000 clones, with more than 85% found just once. Turning to this clone: The antigen is unknown.

The sequenced sample was peripheral blood, obtained on day 0 of AZD1222 vaccination. The chain carries TRBV28 and TRBJ1-5, with D hard to call. The receptor was derived from an adult in good health. Written as DNA, the CDR3 is TGTGCCAGCAGTTACACCAATCTCAATCAGCCCCAGCATTTT. Its protein product is CASSYTNLNQPQHF.